The clone carrying this T cell receptor beta chain occurred many times. The antigen remains undetermined. With MiXCR, TCRdb called clones anew from the PCR reads. The sample lists about 59,000 clones; around 15% were seen once. The data were taken from a study of metastatic and nonmetastatic thyroid tumors. The CDR3 is made up of 15 amino acids. The V end lost 0 bases, the J end lost 9 bases, and 16 bases lay between the germline ends. The germline CDR1 and CDR2 sequences are MNHEY and SVGAGI. Study-wide findings and caveats: According to reports, the diversity of TCR beta was significantly higher in malignant thyroid tumors than in benign nodules, and this held in both blood and tumor samples.

Prior to thyroid surgery, none of the patients had received any treatment. This receptor was obtained from a male donor with papillary thyroid cancer or a benign thyroid nodule (not recorded which). Some clones in this sample may be carry-over from other donors' samples. The sequencing input was blood. The chain employs TRBV6-5 and TRBJ2-3, with a tentative D call TRBD2 (5 bases). The CDR3 sequence: CASSYSEGLRGTQYF. The CDR3, as DNA: TGTGCCAGCAGTTACTCCGAGGGCTTAAGAGGGACGCAGTATTTT.